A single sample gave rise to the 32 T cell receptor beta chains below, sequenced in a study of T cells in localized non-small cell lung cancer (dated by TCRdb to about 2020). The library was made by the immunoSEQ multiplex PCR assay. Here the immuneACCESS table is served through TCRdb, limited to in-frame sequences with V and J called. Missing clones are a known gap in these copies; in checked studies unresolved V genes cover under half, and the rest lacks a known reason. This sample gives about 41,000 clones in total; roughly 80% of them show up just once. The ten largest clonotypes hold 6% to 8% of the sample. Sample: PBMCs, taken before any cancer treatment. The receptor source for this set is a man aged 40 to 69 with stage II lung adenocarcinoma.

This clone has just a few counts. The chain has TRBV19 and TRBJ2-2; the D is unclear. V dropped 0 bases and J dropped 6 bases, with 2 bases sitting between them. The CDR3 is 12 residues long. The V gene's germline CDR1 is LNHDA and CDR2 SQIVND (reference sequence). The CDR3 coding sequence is TGTGCCAGTAGTATAGACCCCGGGGAGCTGTTTTTT. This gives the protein CASSIDPGELFF.

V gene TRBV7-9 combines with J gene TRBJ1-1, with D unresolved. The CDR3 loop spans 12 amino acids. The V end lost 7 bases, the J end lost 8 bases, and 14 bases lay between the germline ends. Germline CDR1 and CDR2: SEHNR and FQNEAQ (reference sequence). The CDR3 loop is CASTLDEPEAFF. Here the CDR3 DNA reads TGTGCCAGCACCCTCGACGAACCAGAAGCTTTCTTT.

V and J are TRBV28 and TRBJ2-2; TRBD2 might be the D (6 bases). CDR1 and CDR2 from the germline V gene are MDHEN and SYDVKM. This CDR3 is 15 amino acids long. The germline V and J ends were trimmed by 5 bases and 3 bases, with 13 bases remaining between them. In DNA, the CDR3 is TGTGCCAGCAGTACCGGGACTTCCCACACCGGGGAGCTGTTTTTT. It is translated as CASSTGTSHTGELFF.

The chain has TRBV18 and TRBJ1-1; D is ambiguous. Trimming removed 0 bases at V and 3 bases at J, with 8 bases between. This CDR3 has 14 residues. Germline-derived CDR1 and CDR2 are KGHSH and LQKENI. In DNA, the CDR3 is TGTGCCAGCTCACCACCGAGTAGGGACACTGAAGCTTTCTTT. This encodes CASSPPSRDTEAFF.

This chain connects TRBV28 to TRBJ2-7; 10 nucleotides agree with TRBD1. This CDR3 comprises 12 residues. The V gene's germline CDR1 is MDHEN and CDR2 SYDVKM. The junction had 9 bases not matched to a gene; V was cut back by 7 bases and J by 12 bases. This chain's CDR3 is CASTPGQGKGYF. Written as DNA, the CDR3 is TGTGCCAGCACCCCGGGACAGGGGAAAGGGTACTTC.

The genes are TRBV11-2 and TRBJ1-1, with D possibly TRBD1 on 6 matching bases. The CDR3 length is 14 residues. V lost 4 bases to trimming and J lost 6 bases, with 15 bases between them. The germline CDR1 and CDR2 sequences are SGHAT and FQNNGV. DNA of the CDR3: TGTGCCAGCAGCTCCGGACAGCGAGGGGCTGAAGCTTTCTTT. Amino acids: CASSSGQRGAEAFF.

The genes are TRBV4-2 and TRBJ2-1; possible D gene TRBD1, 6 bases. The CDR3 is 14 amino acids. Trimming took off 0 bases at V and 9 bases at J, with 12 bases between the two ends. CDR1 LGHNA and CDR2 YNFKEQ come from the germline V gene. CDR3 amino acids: CASSQELVGGEQFF. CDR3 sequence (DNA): TGTGCCAGCAGCCAAGAGCTTGTAGGGGGTGAGCAGTTCTTC.

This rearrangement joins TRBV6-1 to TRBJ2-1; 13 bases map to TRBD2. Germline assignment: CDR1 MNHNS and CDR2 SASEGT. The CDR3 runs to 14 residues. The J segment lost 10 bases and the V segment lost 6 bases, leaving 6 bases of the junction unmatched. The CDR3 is CASRLAGGGMEQFF. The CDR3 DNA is TGTGCCAGCAGACTAGCGGGAGGGGGTATGGAGCAGTTCTTC.

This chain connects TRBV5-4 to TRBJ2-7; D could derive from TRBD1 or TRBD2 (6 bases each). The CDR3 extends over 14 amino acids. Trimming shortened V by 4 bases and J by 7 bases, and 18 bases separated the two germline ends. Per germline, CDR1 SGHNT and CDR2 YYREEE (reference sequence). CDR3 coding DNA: TGTGCCAGCAGCCGCCTAGGGGGGCCGGGTGAGCAGTACTTC. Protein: CASSRLGGPGEQYF.

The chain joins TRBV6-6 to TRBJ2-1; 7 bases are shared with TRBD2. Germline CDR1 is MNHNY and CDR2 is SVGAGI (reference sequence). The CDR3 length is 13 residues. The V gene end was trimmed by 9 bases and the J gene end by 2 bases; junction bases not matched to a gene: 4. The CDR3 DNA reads TGTGCCAGGCGGGAGAGTCCCTACAATGAGCAGTTCTTC. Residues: CARRESPYNEQFF.

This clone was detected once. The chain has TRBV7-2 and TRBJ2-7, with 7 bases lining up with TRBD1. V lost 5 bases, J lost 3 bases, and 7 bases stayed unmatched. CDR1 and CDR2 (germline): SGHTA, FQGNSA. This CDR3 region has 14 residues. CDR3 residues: CASSASTGVYEQYF. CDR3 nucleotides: TGTGCCAGCAGCGCCAGCACAGGGGTCTACGAGCAGTACTTC. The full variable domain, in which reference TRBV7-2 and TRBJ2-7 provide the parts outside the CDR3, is GAGVSQSPSNKVTEKGKDVELRCDPISGHTALYWYRQSLGQGLEFLIYFQGNSAPDKSGLPSDRFSAERTGGSVSTLTIQRTQQEDSAVYLCASSASTGVYEQYFGPGTRLTVT.

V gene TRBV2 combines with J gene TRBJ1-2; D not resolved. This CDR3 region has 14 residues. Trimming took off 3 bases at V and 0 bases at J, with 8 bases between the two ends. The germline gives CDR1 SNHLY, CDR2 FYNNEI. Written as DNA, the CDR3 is TGTGCCAGCAGTGATGCCGGCACTAACTATGGCTACACCTTC. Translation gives CASSDAGTNYGYTF.

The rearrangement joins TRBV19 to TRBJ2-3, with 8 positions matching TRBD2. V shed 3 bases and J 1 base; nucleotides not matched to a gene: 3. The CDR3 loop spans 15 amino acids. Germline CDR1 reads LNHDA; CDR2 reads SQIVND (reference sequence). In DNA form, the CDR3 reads TGTGCCAGTAGTATGTTTAGCGGGGGCACAGATACGCAGTATTTT. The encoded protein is CASSMFSGGTDTQYF.

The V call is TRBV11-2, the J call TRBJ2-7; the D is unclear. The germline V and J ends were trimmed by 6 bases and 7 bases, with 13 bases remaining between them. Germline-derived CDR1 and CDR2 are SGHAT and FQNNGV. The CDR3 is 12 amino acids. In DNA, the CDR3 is TGTGCCAGCAGATCGACCGCCATGGAGCAGTACTTC. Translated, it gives CASRSTAMEQYF. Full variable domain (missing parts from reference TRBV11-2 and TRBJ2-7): EAGVAQSPRYKIIEKRQSVAFWCNPISGHATLYWYQQILGQGPKLLIQFQNNGVVDDSQLPKDRFSAERLKGVDSTLKIQPAKLEDSAVYLCASRSTAMEQYFGPGTRLTVT.

CDR3 residues: CASRLGLAENYEQYF. The CDR3 region has the DNA TGTGCCAGCAGGCTCGGACTAGCGGAGAACTACGAGCAGTACTTC. The chain employs TRBV2 and TRBJ2-7; 10 nucleotides match TRBD2. V gave up 6 bases and J gave up 3 bases; unmatched junction bases: 8. From germline, CDR1 is SNHLY and CDR2 FYNNEI. This CDR3 contains 15 residues.

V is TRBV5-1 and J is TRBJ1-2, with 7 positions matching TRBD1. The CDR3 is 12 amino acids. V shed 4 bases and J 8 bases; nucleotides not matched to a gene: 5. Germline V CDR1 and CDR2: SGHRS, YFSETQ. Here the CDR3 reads CASSLNRGGYTF. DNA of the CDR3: TGCGCCAGCAGCCTGAACAGGGGCGGCTACACCTTC. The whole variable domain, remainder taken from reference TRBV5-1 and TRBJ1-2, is KAGVTQTPRYLIKTRGQQVTLSCSPISGHRSVSWYQQTPGQGLQFLFEYFSETQRNKGNFPGRFSGRQFSNSRSEMNVSTLELGDSALYLCASSLNRGGYTFGSGTRLTVV.

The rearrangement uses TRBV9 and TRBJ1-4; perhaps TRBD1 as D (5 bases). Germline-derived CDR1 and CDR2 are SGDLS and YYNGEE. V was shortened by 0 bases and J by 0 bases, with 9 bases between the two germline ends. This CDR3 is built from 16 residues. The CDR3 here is CASSVGAGTTNEKLFF. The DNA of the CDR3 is TGTGCCAGCAGCGTAGGCGCAGGGACAACTAATGAAAAACTGTTTTTT.

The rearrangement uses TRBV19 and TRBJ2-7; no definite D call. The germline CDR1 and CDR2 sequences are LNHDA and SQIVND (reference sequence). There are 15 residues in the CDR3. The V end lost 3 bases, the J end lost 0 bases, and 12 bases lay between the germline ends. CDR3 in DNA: TGTGCCAGTAGTATCCCTCGCGGAGACTCCTACGAGCAGTACTTC. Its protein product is CASSIPRGDSYEQYF. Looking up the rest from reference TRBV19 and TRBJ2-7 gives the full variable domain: DGGITQSPKYLFRKEGQNVTLSCEQNLNHDAMYWYRQDPGQGLRLIYYSQIVNDFQKGDIAEGYSVSREKKESFPLTVTSAQKNPTAFYLCASSIPRGDSYEQYFGPGTRLTVT.

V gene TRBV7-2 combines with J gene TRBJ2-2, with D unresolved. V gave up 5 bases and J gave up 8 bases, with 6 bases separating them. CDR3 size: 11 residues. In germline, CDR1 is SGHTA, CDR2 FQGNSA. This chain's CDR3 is CASSPRGELFF. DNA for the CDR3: TGTGCCAGCAGCCCGAGAGGGGAGCTGTTTTTT.

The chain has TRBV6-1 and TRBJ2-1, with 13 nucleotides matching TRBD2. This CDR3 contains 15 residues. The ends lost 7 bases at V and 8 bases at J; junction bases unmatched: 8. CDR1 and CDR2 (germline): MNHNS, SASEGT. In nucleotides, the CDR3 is TGTGCCAGCAAACCGGGACTAGCGGGAATCGATGAGCAGTTCTTC. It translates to CASKPGLAGIDEQFF.

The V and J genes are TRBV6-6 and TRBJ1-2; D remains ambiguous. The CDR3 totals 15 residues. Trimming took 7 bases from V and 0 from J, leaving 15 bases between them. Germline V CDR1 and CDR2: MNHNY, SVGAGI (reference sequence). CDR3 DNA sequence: TGTGCCAGCACCTACGGGGAGGCCGCTAACTATGGCTACACCTTC. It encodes CASTYGEAANYGYTF.

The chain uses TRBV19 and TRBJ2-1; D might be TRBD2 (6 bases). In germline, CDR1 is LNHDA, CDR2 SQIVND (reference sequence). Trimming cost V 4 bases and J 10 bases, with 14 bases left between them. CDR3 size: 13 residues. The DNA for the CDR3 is TGTGCCAGTAGTACGGAATACGGGGGAGAGCAGTTCTTC. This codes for CASSTEYGGEQFF.

CDR3 sequence: CASSLGTLSGNTIYF. In nucleotides, the CDR3 is TGTGCCAGCAGCTTAGGAACACTCTCTGGAAACACCATATATTTT. The V gene is TRBV7-9, the J gene TRBJ1-3; D uncertain. This CDR3 is built from 15 residues. Trimming removed 1 base at V and 0 bases at J, with 7 bases between. Germline V gives CDR1 SEHNR, CDR2 FQNEAQ (reference sequence).

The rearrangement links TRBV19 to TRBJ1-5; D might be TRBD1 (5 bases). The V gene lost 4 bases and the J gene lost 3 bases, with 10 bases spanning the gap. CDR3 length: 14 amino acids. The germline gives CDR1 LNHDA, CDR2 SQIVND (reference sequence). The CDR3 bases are TGTGCCAGTAGTACGGGACGGCCCAATCAGCCCCAGCATTTT. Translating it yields CASSTGRPNQPQHF.

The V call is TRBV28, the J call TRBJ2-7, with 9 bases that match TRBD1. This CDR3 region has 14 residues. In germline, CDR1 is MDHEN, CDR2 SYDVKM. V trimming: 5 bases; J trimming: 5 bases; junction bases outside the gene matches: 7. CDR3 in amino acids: CASSTGGAGNEQYF. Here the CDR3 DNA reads TGTGCCAGCAGTACAGGGGGCGCCGGGAACGAGCAGTACTTC.

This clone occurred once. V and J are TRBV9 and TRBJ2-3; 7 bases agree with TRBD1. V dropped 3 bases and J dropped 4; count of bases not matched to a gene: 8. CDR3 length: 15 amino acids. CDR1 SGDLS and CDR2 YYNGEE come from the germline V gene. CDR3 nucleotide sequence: TGTGCCAGCAGCGCACCACAGGGGCTCCCAGATACGCAGTATTTT. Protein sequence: CASSAPQGLPDTQYF.

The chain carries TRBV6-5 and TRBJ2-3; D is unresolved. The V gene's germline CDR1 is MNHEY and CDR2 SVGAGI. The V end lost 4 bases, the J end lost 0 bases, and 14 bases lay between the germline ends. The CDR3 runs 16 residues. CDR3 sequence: CASSLGVGSSTDTQYF. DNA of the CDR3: TGTGCCAGCAGTTTAGGAGTCGGCAGTAGCACAGATACGCAGTATTTT.

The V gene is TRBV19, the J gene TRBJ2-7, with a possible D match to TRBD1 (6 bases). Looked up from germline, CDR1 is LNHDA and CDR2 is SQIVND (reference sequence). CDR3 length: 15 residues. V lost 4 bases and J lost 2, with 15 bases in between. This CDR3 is CASSKKGGSTYEQYF. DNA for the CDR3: TGTGCCAGTAGTAAGAAAGGGGGTAGTACCTACGAGCAGTACTTC.

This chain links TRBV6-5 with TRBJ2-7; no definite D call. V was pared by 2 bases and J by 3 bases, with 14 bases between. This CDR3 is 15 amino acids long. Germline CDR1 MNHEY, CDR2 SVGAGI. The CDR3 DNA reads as TGTGCCAGCAGTTACATGGTAGCTACGGGCTACGAGCAGTACTTC. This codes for CASSYMVATGYEQYF.

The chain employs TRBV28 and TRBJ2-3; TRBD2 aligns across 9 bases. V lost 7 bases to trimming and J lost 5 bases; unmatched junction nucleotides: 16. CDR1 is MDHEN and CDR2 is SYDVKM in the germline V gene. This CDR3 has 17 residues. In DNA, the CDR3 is TGTGCCAGCATCAAAAGTCCTCGGACTAGCGAGGGAGATACGCAGTATTTT. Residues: CASIKSPRTSEGDTQYF.

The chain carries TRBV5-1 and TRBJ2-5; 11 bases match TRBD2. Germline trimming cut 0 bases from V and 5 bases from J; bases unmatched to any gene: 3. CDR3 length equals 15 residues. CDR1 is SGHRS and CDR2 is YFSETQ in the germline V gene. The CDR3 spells CASSLVAGGPETQYF. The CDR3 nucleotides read TGCGCCAGCAGCTTGGTAGCGGGGGGGCCGGAGACCCAGTACTTC.

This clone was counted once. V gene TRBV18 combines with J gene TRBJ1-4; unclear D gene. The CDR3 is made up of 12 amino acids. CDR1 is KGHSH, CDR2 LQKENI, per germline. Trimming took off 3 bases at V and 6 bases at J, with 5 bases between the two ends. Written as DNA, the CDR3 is TGTGCCAGCTCACCTCGGGATGAAAAACTGTTTTTT. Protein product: CASSPRDEKLFF.